The clone carrying this TCR beta chain has only a few counts. No antigen is known for it. Method: immunoSEQ multiplex PCR; TCRdb's copy keeps in-frame clones and lacks some. The table lists roughly 57,000 clones, 70% to 75% of them singletons, with about 15% in the top ten. The sample originates from a study of T cell clones after liver transplantation. Study-level background: HCV positivity affected three of eight recipients; the rest lacked autoimmune or viral indications. Patients counted as tolerant after at least one year off all immunosuppression, enzymes not exceeding twice normal.

There are 14 residues in the CDR3. The V end lost 1 base, the J end lost 7 bases, and 11 bases lay between the germline ends. Germline CDR1 reads LNHDA; CDR2 reads SQIVND (reference sequence). Findings and caveats of the study: Migration into the graft, not deletion, may explain lost graft donor-reactive T cells.

The sequence derives from a human donor who received a liver transplant. Specimen: CD4+ T cells from blood, collected before liver transplant. The chain links TRBV19 to TRBJ1-5; the D gene is possibly TRBD1 (5 bases). CDR3 nucleotide sequence: TGTGCCAGTAGTATAGTAGGGGAAAGGCAGCCCCAGCATTTT. Translating it yields CASSIVGERQPQHF.